This entry features one T cell receptor beta chain sequence. The target antigen is unknown. The sample contains more than one DNA sequence encoding this CDR3. Germline CDR1 reads MGHDK; CDR2 reads SYGVNS. The CDR3 consists of 12 residues. Trimming shortened V by 3 bases and J by 4 bases, and 4 bases separated the two germline ends. At a deep level, the assay was run. The authors' processing: Owing to the provision of junction-only sequences devoid of quality scores by immunoSEQ, filtering differed. Sequencing used immunoSEQ multiplex PCR; TCRdb keeps in-frame clones, though not all of them. The V and J calls and the clone size are those of that table, but D and trimming were determined from the DNA. The repertoire consists of over a million clones, with about four fifths occurring once and the leading ten covering approximately 0.52%. This entry belongs to a study of shared clonotypes between healthy human individuals. About the research overall: The study used three CD4 naive, three CD4 memory, two CD8 naive and one CD8 memory plate per donor. Study-wide findings and caveats: Relative to their counterparts shared across all four donors, non-shared clonotypes exhibited diminished generation probabilities.

The clonotype comes from a man aged 18 to 30 in good health. Some clones in this sample may be carry-over from other donors' samples. Sequencing was carried out using memory CD4+ T cells from PBMCs. Specified subset: CD45RA-negative fraction. This rearrangement joins TRBV25-1 to TRBJ1-3; D gene ambiguous. Written as DNA, the CDR3 is TGTGCCAGCAGTGATTCGGGAAACACCATATATTTT. Its translation is CASSDSGNTIYF.